The next 24 T cell receptor beta chains were all read from a single sample in a study of Ad26.COV2.S vaccination and SARS-CoV-2 variants. Regarding treatment: over 15 received Ad26.COV2.S at low or high dose, single or two shots; 5 received placebo; per-sample allocation not given. Collection of the samples took place on day 63 after the first injection of vaccine or placebo. Libraries were prepared by immunoSEQ multiplex PCR; TCRdb keeps only in-frame clonotypes and omits some of them. The sample holds roughly 300,000 clones, approximately 90% seen once. This specimen was peripheral blood, taken in a trial of Ad26.COV2.S vaccine versus placebo. Every receptor here comes from a person aged 18-60 years who received the Ad26.COV2.S COVID-19 vaccine or a placebo.

A single count supports this clone. The chain recombines TRBV9 with TRBJ2-5, with D possibly matching TRBD2 (7 bases). This CDR3 spans 15 amino acids. With 4 bases removed from V and 1 base from J, the gap between germline ends came to 14 bases. Germline values: CDR1 SGDLS, CDR2 YYNGEE. CDR3 amino acids: CASSPGRGGQETQYF. CDR3 nucleotide sequence: TGTGCCAGCAGCCCTGGGAGGGGGGGCCAAGAGACCCAGTACTTC.

A single count supports this clone. The chain uses TRBV6-1 and TRBJ1-2; D not resolved. The CDR3 has 16 residues. V lost 1 base and J lost 3, with 15 bases in between. Germline assignment: CDR1 MNHNS and CDR2 SASEGT. This CDR3 is CASSEGRRVGDYGYTF. The DNA for the CDR3 is TGTGCCAGCAGTGAAGGGAGGAGGGTTGGGGACTATGGCTACACCTTC.

CDR3 DNA: TGTGCCAGCAGTTCTAGCGGGAACTCCTACGAGCAGTACTTC. Encoded protein: CASSSSGNSYEQYF. The genes are TRBV28 and TRBJ2-7; 9 nucleotides line up with TRBD2. Per germline, CDR1 MDHEN and CDR2 SYDVKM. J lost 0 bases, V lost 4 bases, and 1 base had no gene match. The CDR3 loop spans 14 amino acids.

The chain couples TRBV7-2 to TRBJ2-5, with 11 positions matching TRBD2. Losses at the gene ends were 5 bases for V and 5 bases for J; bases not matched to a gene: 4. Germline V gives CDR1 SGHTA, CDR2 FQGNSA. CDR3 length: 14 residues. DNA for the CDR3: TGTGCCAGCAGCCTTAGCGGGGGGGCCGAGACCCAGTACTTC. It specifies CASSLSGGAETQYF. The variable domain in full, with the rest retrieved from reference TRBV7-2 and TRBJ2-5, is GAGVSQSPSNKVTEKGKDVELRCDPISGHTALYWYRQSLGQGLEFLIYFQGNSAPDKSGLPSDRFSAERTGGSVSTLTIQRTQQEDSAVYLCASSLSGGAETQYFGPGTRLLVL.

The chain combines TRBV14 with TRBJ2-1; no reliable D call. Per germline, CDR1 SGHDN and CDR2 FVKESK. The CDR3 sequence is 14 residues long. The V end was cut by 4 bases, the J end by 7 bases, with 14 bases between. CDR3 region: CASSPTRIENEQFF. As DNA, the CDR3 is TGTGCCAGCAGCCCGACTCGAATAGAGAATGAGCAGTTCTTC.

This chain links TRBV7-9 with TRBJ1-4, with 9 positions matching TRBD1. The CDR3 is made up of 16 amino acids. V was clipped by 1 base and J by 7 bases; unmatched bases: 7. CDR1 SEHNR and CDR2 FQNEAQ come from the germline V gene (reference sequence). CDR3 protein: CASSLGLGQGFEKLFF. CDR3 DNA: TGTGCCAGCAGCTTAGGGTTGGGACAGGGATTTGAAAAACTGTTTTTT. Based on the CDR3 plus reference TRBV7-9 and TRBJ1-4, the full variable domain is DTGVSQNPRHKITKRGQNVTFRCDPISEHNRLYWYRQTLGQGPEFLTYFQNEAQLEKSRLLSDRFSAERPKGSFSTLEIQRTEQGDSAMYLCASSLGLGQGFEKLFFGSGTQLSVL.

The genes are TRBV7-9 and TRBJ1-2; no definite D call. V was pared by 4 bases and J by 1 base, with 22 bases between. Germline V gene data show CDR1 as SEHNR and CDR2 as FQNEAQ (reference sequence). The CDR3 sequence is 18 residues long. This CDR3 reads CASSSTIPTEIGNYGYTF. The CDR3 DNA reads TGTGCCAGCAGCTCGACTATTCCGACGGAGATCGGTAACTATGGCTACACCTTC.

The V call is TRBV2, the J call TRBJ2-1, with 10 bases identical to TRBD2. With V trimmed by 6 bases and J by 3 bases, 8 bases remained unmatched. The CDR3 length is 16 residues. Germline V gene lookup returns CDR1 SNHLY and CDR2 FYNNEI. CDR3 loop: CASRNRAGGFYNEQFF. The DNA for the CDR3 is TGTGCCAGCAGAAACAGAGCGGGGGGGTTCTACAATGAGCAGTTCTTC.

The chain uses TRBV2 and TRBJ1-1; D unclear. V lost 10 bases, J lost 6 bases, and 12 bases lay in between. CDR3 length: 11 residues. CDR1 is SNHLY, CDR2 FYNNEI, per germline. CDR3: CATSRAAEAFF. In DNA, the CDR3 is TGTGCCACCTCGAGGGCCGCTGAAGCTTTCTTT.

This chain uses TRBV28 with TRBJ2-7; 13 nucleotides agree with TRBD2. V lost 3 bases to trimming and J lost 6 bases; unmatched junction nucleotides: 26. In germline, CDR1 is MDHEN, CDR2 SYDVKM. CDR3 length equals 22 residues. The CDR3 loop is CASSFTPAARGLAGRGPFEQYF. CDR3 sequence (DNA): TGTGCCAGCAGTTTTACCCCAGCCGCCCGGGGACTAGCGGGGAGGGGCCCATTCGAGCAGTACTTC.

The chain carries TRBV4-2 and TRBJ2-1, with 8 bases lining up with TRBD1. CDR3 length equals 17 residues. Germline CDR1 is LGHNA and CDR2 is YNFKEQ. The trim removed 3 bases at V and 0 bases at J, leaving 7 bases unmatched. The CDR3 bases are TGTGCCAGCAGCCACCTTCGGACAGGGAGCTCCTACAATGAGCAGTTCTTC. This sequence encodes CASSHLRTGSSYNEQFF.

The chain recombines TRBV28 with TRBJ1-2; TRBD1 aligns across 7 bases. Germline CDR1 is MDHEN and CDR2 is SYDVKM. The V and J ends lost 6 bases and 5 bases, in that order; junction bases with no gene match: 12. There are 15 residues in the CDR3. The CDR3 region has the DNA TGTGCCAGCAGATTTACCAGGACAGGTCCATATGGCTACACCTTC. Amino acids: CASRFTRTGPYGYTF.

The chain couples TRBV29-1 to TRBJ2-7; D gene uncertain. V was trimmed by 3 bases and J by 3 bases, leaving 15 bases between them. The CDR3 has 14 amino acids. Germline loops: CDR1 SQVTM, CDR2 ANQGSEA. CDR3 region: CSVENSGSSYEQYF. The DNA of the CDR3 is TGCAGCGTTGAGAACTCGGGCAGTAGCTACGAGCAGTACTTC.

The J gene is TRBJ2-1, the V gene TRBV28; either TRBD1 or TRBD2 may supply D (6 bases each). V was cut by 6 bases and J by 6 bases, with 21 bases left in between. In germline, CDR1 is MDHEN, CDR2 SYDVKM. The CDR3 extends over 16 amino acids. The DNA of the CDR3 is TGTGCCAGCAGGAAAGAGGGGGGCCGACTACGCAATGAGCAGTTCTTC. Translating it yields CASRKEGGRLRNEQFF. The full variable domain, with the rest looked up from reference TRBV28 and TRBJ2-1, is DVKVTQSSRYLVKRTGEKVFLECVQDMDHENMFWYRQDPGLGLRLIYFSYDVKMKEKGDIPEGYSVSREKKERFSLILESASTNQTSMYLCASRKEGGRLRNEQFFGPGTRLTVL.

This sequence joins TRBV9 and TRBJ1-2; possibly TRBD1 for D (6 bases). Trimming shortened V by 3 bases and J by 7 bases, and 10 bases separated the two germline ends. Germline CDR1 is SGDLS and CDR2 is YYNGEE. The CDR3 has 12 residues. The CDR3 region is CASSDRVAGYTF. CDR3 nucleotide sequence: TGTGCCAGCAGCGACAGGGTGGCTGGCTACACCTTC.

V gene TRBV5-4 combines with J gene TRBJ2-3, with TRBD2 as a possible D gene (6 bases). This CDR3 has 15 amino acids. V was clipped by 5 bases and J by 0 bases, with 13 bases between them. Germline V lookup: CDR1 SGHNT, CDR2 YYREEE (reference sequence). CDR3 residues: CASSSAGSSTDTQYF. The DNA of the CDR3 is TGTGCCAGCAGTTCCGCGGGGTCTAGCACAGATACGCAGTATTTT.

Remarks on this clone: The identical CDR3 is also encoded by other nucleotide sequences in the sample. The rearrangement uses TRBV28 and TRBJ1-6; D is uncertain. CDR3 length: 12 residues. V gave up 5 bases and J gave up 7 bases, with 6 bases separating them. Germline assignment: CDR1 MDHEN and CDR2 SYDVKM. The CDR3 nucleotides read TGTGCCAGCAGTGGAGGGAATTCACCCCTCCACTTT. It is translated as CASSGGNSPLHF.

J is TRBJ2-3 and V is TRBV6-1, with 12 bases identical to TRBD2. J was trimmed by 4 bases and V by 0 bases; bases with no gene match: 5. Germline CDR1 reads MNHNS; CDR2 reads SASEGT. CDR3 size: 17 residues. The DNA for the CDR3 is TGTGCCAGCAGTGAAGCGGTCACTAGCGGGAGGTCAGATACGCAGTATTTT. The encoded protein is CASSEAVTSGRSDTQYF.

The sample holds a few counts of this clone. The chain couples TRBV19 to TRBJ2-5, with D perhaps matching TRBD1 or TRBD2 (5 bases each). The V gene's germline CDR1 is LNHDA and CDR2 SQIVND (reference sequence). The CDR3 sequence is 14 residues long. V gave up 1 base and J gave up 5 bases, with 11 bases separating them. The CDR3, as DNA: TGTGCCAGTAGTATAGGGCAGGGAGCGGAGACCCAGTACTTC. Its translation is CASSIGQGAETQYF.

This sequence joins TRBV7-9 and TRBJ1-2; 7 positions match TRBD1. Germline V gene data show CDR1 as SEHNR and CDR2 as FQNEAQ (reference sequence). This CDR3 spans 14 amino acids. V trimming: 5 bases; J trimming: 8 bases; junction bases outside the gene matches: 11. The CDR3 loop is CASSLDREAGGYTF. The CDR3, as DNA: TGTGCCAGCAGCCTTGACAGGGAGGCGGGAGGCTACACCTTC.

This chain joins TRBV27 and TRBJ1-1; 9 bases agree with TRBD1. After removal of 0 bases from V and 4 bases from J, the junction contained 0 bases not matched to a gene. The CDR3 contains 14 residues. Germline V gene data show CDR1 as MNHEY and CDR2 as SMNVEV (reference sequence). The CDR3 sequence: CASSLSGQGTEAFF. In DNA form, the CDR3 reads TGTGCCAGCAGTTTATCGGGACAGGGCACTGAAGCTTTCTTT.

This CDR3 reads CASTPGTGQPQHF. CDR3 bases: TGTGCCAGTACCCCGGGGACAGGTCAGCCCCAGCATTTT. The chain carries TRBV19 and TRBJ1-5; 8 positions agree with TRBD1. CDR1 LNHDA and CDR2 SQIVND come from the germline V gene (reference sequence). V lost 7 bases to trimming and J lost 6 bases; unmatched junction nucleotides: 5. This CDR3 is built from 13 residues.

The gene calls are TRBV28 and TRBJ1-1, with 7 bases matching TRBD1. Germline V gene data show CDR1 as MDHEN and CDR2 as SYDVKM. The junction had 10 bases not matched to a gene; V was cut back by 4 bases and J by 5 bases. The CDR3 spans 15 residues. As DNA, the CDR3 is TGTGCCAGCAGTTCCCCCGACAGGGCGGGAACTGAAGCTTTCTTT. It is translated as CASSSPDRAGTEAFF.

The V gene is TRBV9, the J gene TRBJ2-7; D gene ambiguous. The CDR3 has 14 residues. Looked up from germline, CDR1 is SGDLS and CDR2 is YYNGEE. The germline V and J ends were trimmed by 0 bases and 7 bases, with 14 bases remaining between them. This CDR3 is CASSVDSIIGEQYF. CDR3 nucleotides: TGTGCCAGCAGCGTAGATAGCATCATAGGGGAGCAGTACTTC.